Each of the 9 T cell receptor beta chains below was sequenced from the same sample in a study of long-term antiretroviral therapy in people with HIV. Sequencing relied on immunoSEQ assay v3.0, run at survey level. TCRdb's copy holds only in-frame clones and misses some; the assay was immunoSEQ multiplex PCR. The table shows 17,000 or so clones, with more than 85% occurring only once. The sample here was unsorted PBMCs, taken 0.3 years after starting antiretroviral therapy. All receptors derive from a man aged 55-75 years with HIV.

The chain is built from TRBV5-5 and TRBJ2-5; D is uncertain. Germline V gene lookup returns CDR1 SGHKS and CDR2 YYEKEE (reference sequence). The length of the CDR3 is 14 residues. V lost 2 bases and J lost 5, with 13 bases in between. The CDR3 here is CASSFTWERETQYF. CDR3 DNA: TGTGCCAGCAGCTTCACGTGGGAAAGGGAGACCCAGTACTTC.

The chain has TRBV6-5 and TRBJ2-1; 7 bases are shared with TRBD2. Germline V gene sequence: CDR1 MNHEY, CDR2 SVGAGI. This CDR3 comprises 15 residues. V was clipped by 7 bases and J by 8 bases; unmatched bases: 14. The CDR3 DNA is TGTGCCAGCACCCAGCGGGACCATCCGGGATATGAGCAGTTCTTC. Translated, it gives CASTQRDHPGYEQFF.

The gene calls are TRBV30 and TRBJ2-4; D may be TRBD2 (5 bases). V lost 0 bases to trimming and J lost 9 bases, with 15 bases between them. CDR1 and CDR2 from the germline V gene are GTSNPN and SVGIG (reference sequence). This CDR3 spans 14 amino acids. CDR3 nucleotides: TGTGCCTGGAGTGTTGCAGGAGGCGCATTCATTCAGTACTTC. This sequence encodes CAWSVAGGAFIQYF.

The rearrangement joins TRBV10-2 to TRBJ2-7; 9 nucleotides agree with TRBD2. This CDR3 is 13 amino acids long. V dropped 6 bases and J dropped 4; count of bases not matched to a gene: 4. Germline V gives CDR1 WSHSY, CDR2 SAAADI. The CDR3 nucleotides are TGCGCCAGCAGCCCGACTAGCGGTTACGAGCAGTACTTC. Translated: CASSPTSGYEQYF.

This clone was detected a few times. The CDR3 sequence is CASSLRVGSYNEQFF. CDR3 in DNA: TGTGCCAGCAGCTTAAGGGTGGGGTCCTACAATGAGCAGTTCTTC. This chain links TRBV7-3 with TRBJ2-1; D call uncertain. Germline loops: CDR1 SGHTA, CDR2 FQGTGA. The CDR3 has 15 residues. Trimming left V 1 base short and J 1 base short, with 8 bases between.

The gene calls are TRBV15 and TRBJ1-5; no clear D. V gave up 0 bases and J gave up 4 bases, with 10 bases separating them. Germline lookup yields CDR1 LNHNV and CDR2 YYDKDF (reference sequence). This CDR3 region has 15 residues. The CDR3 nucleotides are TGTGCCACCAGCAGAGATCGTATGGCTAATCAGCCCCAGCATTTT. Amino acid sequence: CATSRDRMANQPQHF.

V usage is TRBV5-5 and J usage is TRBJ1-2, with a possible D match to TRBD1 (5 bases). V was trimmed by 4 bases and J by 5 bases, leaving 21 bases between them. This CDR3 spans 16 amino acids. Germline V gene sequence: CDR1 SGHKS, CDR2 YYEKEE (reference sequence). The CDR3 loop reads CASSPQRNRDGYGYTF. CDR3 sequence (DNA): TGTGCCAGCAGCCCTCAAAGAAACCGGGACGGATATGGCTACACCTTC.

The genes are TRBV15 and TRBJ1-2; TRBD1 aligns across 7 bases. Trimming took 0 bases from V and 0 from J; bases not matched to a gene: 4. Germline CDR1 is LNHNV and CDR2 is YYDKDF (reference sequence). This CDR3 has 16 amino acids. The CDR3 loop is CATSRDHRGANYGYTF. CDR3 nucleotide sequence: TGTGCCACCAGCAGAGATCACAGGGGCGCTAACTATGGCTACACCTTC. Full variable domain (remainder filled in from reference TRBV15 and TRBJ1-2): DAMVIQNPRYQVTQFGKPVTLSCSQTLNHNVMYWYQQKSSQAPKLLFHYYDKDFNNEADTPDNFQSRRPNTSFCFLDIRSPGLGDTAMYLCATSRDHRGANYGYTFGSGTRLTVV.

This clone was observed a handful of times. The chain is built from TRBV28 and TRBJ1-2; D not resolved. The CDR3 spans 13 residues. V lost 6 bases, J lost 4 bases, and 12 bases lay in between. From germline, CDR1 is MDHEN and CDR2 SYDVKM. The CDR3 spells CASRSGQVYGYTF. CDR3 nucleotides: TGTGCCAGCAGGAGCGGGCAGGTCTATGGCTACACCTTC.